The rows below give T cell receptor beta chains drawn from one sample of a study of blood T cell repertoires in COVID-19. Generated by immunoSEQ multiplex PCR, the TCRdb table keeps only in-frame clones and is missing some. The table records tens of thousands of clones, nearly 90% of them present only once. Sequencing was done on a sample of peripheral blood. These receptors originate from a woman between 45 and 60 years old with COVID-19, enrolled during active disease. Each CDR3 is given with its conserved first and last residue. The order of the fields is D gene, J gene, V gene, clone size, CDR3 DNA, CDR3 protein. The D gene is left open where the match is weak. Clone size is given for some rows only: seen once, a few or many times, or a class if the clone is expanded.

d_call: TRBD2; j_call: TRBJ2-7; v_call: TRBV27; clone_size: .; cdr3_nt: TGTGCCAGCAGCCTCGGTGGCGGGAGCCACGAGCAGTACTTC; cdr3_aa: CASSLGGGSHEQYF
d_call: TRBD2; j_call: TRBJ2-7; v_call: TRBV27; clone_size: few; cdr3_nt: TGTGCCAGCAGTCCGACTAGCGGGAGCTACGAGCAGTACTTC; cdr3_aa: CASSPTSGSYEQYF
d_call: .; j_call: TRBJ2-3; v_call: TRBV5-1; clone_size: .; cdr3_nt: TGCGCCAGCAGCCCGATAGTCTCCCGTGGCGGGAATACGCAGTATTTT; cdr3_aa: CASSPIVSRGGNTQYF
d_call: TRBD1; j_call: TRBJ1-3; v_call: TRBV30; clone_size: once; cdr3_nt: TGTGCCTGGAGAGGGGACAGTAAAAGAAACACCATATATTTT; cdr3_aa: CAWRGDSKRNTIYF
d_call: .; j_call: TRBJ2-4; v_call: TRBV21-1; clone_size: .; cdr3_nt: TGTGCCAGCAGCAATGGGGAGGAGGTGAAAAACATTCAGTACTTC; cdr3_aa: CASSNGEEVKNIQYF
d_call: .; j_call: TRBJ2-7; v_call: TRBV3-1/TRBV3-2; clone_size: .; cdr3_nt: TGTGCCAGCAGCCCCGAGGGCAGTAGATTTTACGAGCAGTACTTC; cdr3_aa: CASSPEGSRFYEQYF
d_call: .; j_call: TRBJ1-2; v_call: TRBV21-1; clone_size: .; cdr3_nt: TGTGCCAGCAGCGCGACCCAGGATGGCTACACCTTC; cdr3_aa: CASSATQDGYTF
d_call: TRBD1; j_call: TRBJ2-3; v_call: TRBV4-1; clone_size: few; cdr3_nt: TGCGCCAGCAGCCATACAGGGGCAGATACGCAGTATTTT; cdr3_aa: CASSHTGADTQYF
d_call: .; j_call: TRBJ2-7; v_call: TRBV28; clone_size: .; cdr3_nt: TGTGCCAGCAGTGTTCAGGGGCCGAACGAGCAGTACTTC; cdr3_aa: CASSVQGPNEQYF
d_call: .; j_call: TRBJ1-2; v_call: TRBV29-1; clone_size: few; cdr3_nt: TGCAGCGTGGCAGGAGGGGCCGGGGACTATGGCTACACCTTC; cdr3_aa: CSVAGGAGDYGYTF
d_call: TRBD1; j_call: TRBJ2-7; v_call: TRBV28; clone_size: .; cdr3_nt: TGTGCCAGCAACCAAGGGGACAGGCTCTACGAGCAGTACTTC; cdr3_aa: CASNQGDRLYEQYF
d_call: .; j_call: TRBJ2-7; v_call: TRBV7-9; clone_size: .; cdr3_nt: TGTGCCAGCAGCTTAGACTCTACCTACGAGCAGTACTTC; cdr3_aa: CASSLDSTYEQYF
d_call: TRBD2; j_call: TRBJ2-7; v_call: TRBV9; clone_size: .; cdr3_nt: TGTGCCAGCAGCCCCGGGACTATACTCTACGAGCAGTACTTC; cdr3_aa: CASSPGTILYEQYF
d_call: .; j_call: TRBJ2-7; v_call: TRBV6-5; clone_size: .; cdr3_nt: TGTGCCAGCAGATTACGGGGATCGAGCTCCTACGAGCAGTACTTC; cdr3_aa: CASRLRGSSSYEQYF
d_call: .; j_call: TRBJ2-2; v_call: TRBV24-1; clone_size: few; cdr3_nt: TGTGCCACCAGTGTTACAGCTAACACCGGGGAGCTGTTTTTT; cdr3_aa: CATSVTANTGELFF
d_call: TRBD2; j_call: TRBJ2-1; v_call: TRBV7-2; clone_size: .; cdr3_nt: TGTGCCAGCAGCTTAAGGCTAGCGGGGATGAGCTCCTACAATGAGCAGTTCTTC; cdr3_aa: CASSLRLAGMSSYNEQFF
d_call: .; j_call: TRBJ1-2; v_call: TRBV6-5; clone_size: .; cdr3_nt: TGTGCCAGCAGCCTATCCTCGACAGGTGGCTACACCTTC; cdr3_aa: CASSLSSTGGYTF
d_call: .; j_call: TRBJ2-1; v_call: TRBV12-5; clone_size: .; cdr3_nt: TGTGCTAGTGTTTTATCAGGGGTTTGGGATGAGCAGTTCTTC; cdr3_aa: CASVLSGVWDEQFF
d_call: .; j_call: TRBJ1-2; v_call: TRBV5-4; clone_size: .; cdr3_nt: TGTGCCAGCAGCTCGGTCAGGAAAAGTGACTATGGCTACACCTTC; cdr3_aa: CASSSVRKSDYGYTF
d_call: .; j_call: TRBJ2-1; v_call: TRBV11-2; clone_size: .; cdr3_nt: TGTGCCAGCAGCTTAGATCTTTCCTACAATGAGCAGTTCTTC; cdr3_aa: CASSLDLSYNEQFF